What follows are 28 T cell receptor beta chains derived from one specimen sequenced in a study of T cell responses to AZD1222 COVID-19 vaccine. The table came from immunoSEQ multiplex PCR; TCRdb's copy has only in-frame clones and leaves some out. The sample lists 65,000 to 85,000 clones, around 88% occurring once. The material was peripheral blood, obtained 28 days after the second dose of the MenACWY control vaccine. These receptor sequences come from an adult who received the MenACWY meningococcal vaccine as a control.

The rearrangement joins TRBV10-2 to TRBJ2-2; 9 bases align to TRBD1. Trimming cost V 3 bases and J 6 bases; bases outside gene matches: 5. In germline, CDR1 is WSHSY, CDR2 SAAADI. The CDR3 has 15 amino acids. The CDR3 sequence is CASSDGDRESGELFF. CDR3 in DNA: TGCGCCAGCAGTGACGGGGACAGGGAATCCGGGGAGCTGTTTTTT.

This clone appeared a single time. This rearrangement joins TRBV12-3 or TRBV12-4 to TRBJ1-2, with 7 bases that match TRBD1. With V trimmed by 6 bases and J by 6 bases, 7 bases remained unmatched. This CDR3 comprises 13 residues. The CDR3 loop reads CASSPRDSDGYTF. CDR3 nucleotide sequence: TGTGCCAGCAGCCCTAGGGACAGCGATGGCTACACCTTC.

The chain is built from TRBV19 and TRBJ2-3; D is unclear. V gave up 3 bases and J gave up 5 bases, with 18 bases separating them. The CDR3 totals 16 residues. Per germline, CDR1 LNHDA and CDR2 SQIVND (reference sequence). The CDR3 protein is CASSIQAQPSLDTQYF. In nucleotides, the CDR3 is TGTGCCAGTAGTATCCAGGCACAACCGAGCCTAGATACGCAGTATTTT.

CDR3: CASSHVSQGPSGNTIYF. CDR3 DNA: TGTGCCAGCTCACACGTATCCCAGGGCCCCTCTGGAAACACCATATATTTT. This chain links TRBV18 with TRBJ1-3, with D tentatively TRBD1 (5 bases). This CDR3 spans 17 amino acids. Deletions cut 4 bases from V and 0 bases from J, with 16 bases between. CDR1 and CDR2 (germline): KGHSH, LQKENI. The full variable domain, completed using reference TRBV18 and TRBJ1-3, is NAGVMQNPRHLVRRRGQEARLRCSPMKGHSHVYWYRQLPEEGLKFMVYLQKENIIDESGMPKERFSAEFPKEGPSILRIQQVVRGDSAAYFCASSHVSQGPSGNTIYFGEGSWLTVV.

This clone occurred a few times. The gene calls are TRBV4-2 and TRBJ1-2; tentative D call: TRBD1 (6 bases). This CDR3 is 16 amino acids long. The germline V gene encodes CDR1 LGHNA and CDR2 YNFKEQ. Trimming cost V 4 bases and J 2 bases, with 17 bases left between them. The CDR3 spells CASSPRDPTGNYGYTF. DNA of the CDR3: TGTGCCAGCAGCCCGCGAGACCCTACAGGGAACTATGGCTACACCTTC.

The CDR3 nucleotides are TGTGCCAGCAGCCAGTTGACTTCTGAAGCTTTCTTT. This encodes CASSQLTSEAFF. The chain combines TRBV4-2 with TRBJ1-1; D remains unclear. Germline V gives CDR1 LGHNA, CDR2 YNFKEQ. The CDR3 loop spans 12 amino acids. V was shortened by 3 bases and J by 6 bases, with 8 bases between the two germline ends.

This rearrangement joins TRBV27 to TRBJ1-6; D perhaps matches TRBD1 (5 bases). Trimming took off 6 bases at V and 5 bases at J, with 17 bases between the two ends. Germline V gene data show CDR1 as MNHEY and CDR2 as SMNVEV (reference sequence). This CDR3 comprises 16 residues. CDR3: CASRERVTENNSPLHF. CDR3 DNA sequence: TGTGCCAGCAGAGAAAGGGTGACAGAAAATAATTCACCCCTCCACTTT.

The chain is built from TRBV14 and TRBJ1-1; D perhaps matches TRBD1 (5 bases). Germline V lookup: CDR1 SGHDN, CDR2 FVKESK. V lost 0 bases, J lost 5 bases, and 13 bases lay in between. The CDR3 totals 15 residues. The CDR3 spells CASSQDRGVWTEAFF. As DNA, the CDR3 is TGTGCCAGCAGCCAAGATCGGGGGGTGTGGACTGAAGCTTTCTTT.

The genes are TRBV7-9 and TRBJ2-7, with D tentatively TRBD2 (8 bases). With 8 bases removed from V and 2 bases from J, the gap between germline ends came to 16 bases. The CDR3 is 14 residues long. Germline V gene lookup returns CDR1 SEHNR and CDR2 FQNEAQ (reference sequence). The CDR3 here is CASRGGDRAYEQYF. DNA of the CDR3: TGTGCCAGCCGGGGGGGAGACAGGGCCTACGAGCAGTACTTC.

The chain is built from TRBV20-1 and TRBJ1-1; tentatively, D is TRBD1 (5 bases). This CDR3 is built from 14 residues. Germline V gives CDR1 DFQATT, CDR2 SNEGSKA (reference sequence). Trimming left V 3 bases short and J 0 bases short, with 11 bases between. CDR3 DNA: TGCAGTGCTAGTTTCGGACATATGAACACTGAAGCTTTCTTT. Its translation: CSASFGHMNTEAFF.

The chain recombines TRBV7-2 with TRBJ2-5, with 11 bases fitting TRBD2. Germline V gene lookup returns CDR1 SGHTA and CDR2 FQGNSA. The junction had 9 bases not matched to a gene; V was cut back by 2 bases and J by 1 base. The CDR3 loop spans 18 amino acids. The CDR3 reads CASSLNLAGGGVQETQYF. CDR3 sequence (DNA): TGTGCCAGCAGCTTAAACCTAGCGGGGGGAGGGGTCCAAGAGACCCAGTACTTC.

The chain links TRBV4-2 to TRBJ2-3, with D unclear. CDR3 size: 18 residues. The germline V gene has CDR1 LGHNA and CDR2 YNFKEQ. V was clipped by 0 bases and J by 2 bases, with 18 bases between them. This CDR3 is CASSQEWGSAFNTDTQYF. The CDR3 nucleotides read TGTGCCAGCAGCCAAGAATGGGGAAGCGCGTTTAACACAGATACGCAGTATTTT.

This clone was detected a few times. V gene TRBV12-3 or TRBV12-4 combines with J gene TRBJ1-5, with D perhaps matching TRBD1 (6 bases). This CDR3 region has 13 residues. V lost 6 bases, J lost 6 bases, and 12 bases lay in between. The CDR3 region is CASSLRQAQPQHF. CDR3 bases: TGTGCCAGCAGCCTTAGACAGGCTCAGCCCCAGCATTTT.

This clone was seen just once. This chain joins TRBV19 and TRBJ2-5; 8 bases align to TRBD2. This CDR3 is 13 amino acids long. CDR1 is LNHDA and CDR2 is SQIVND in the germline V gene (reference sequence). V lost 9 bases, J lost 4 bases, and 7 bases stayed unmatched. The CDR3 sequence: CASGGGRGETQYF. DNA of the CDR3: TGTGCCAGCGGGGGGGGGCGTGGAGAGACCCAGTACTTC.

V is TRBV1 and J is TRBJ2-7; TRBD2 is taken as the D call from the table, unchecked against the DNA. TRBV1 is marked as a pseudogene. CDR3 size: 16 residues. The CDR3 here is CTSSQGVGRGPYEQYF. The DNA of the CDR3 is TGCACCAGCAGCCAAGGGGTCGGGCGGGGCCCCTACGAGCAGTACTTC.

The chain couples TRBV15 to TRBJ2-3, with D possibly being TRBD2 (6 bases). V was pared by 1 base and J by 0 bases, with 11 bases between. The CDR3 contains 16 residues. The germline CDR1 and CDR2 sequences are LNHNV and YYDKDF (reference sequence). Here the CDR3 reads CATSRGRDSSTDTQYF. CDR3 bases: TGTGCCACCAGCAGAGGGAGGGACTCAAGCACAGATACGCAGTATTTT.

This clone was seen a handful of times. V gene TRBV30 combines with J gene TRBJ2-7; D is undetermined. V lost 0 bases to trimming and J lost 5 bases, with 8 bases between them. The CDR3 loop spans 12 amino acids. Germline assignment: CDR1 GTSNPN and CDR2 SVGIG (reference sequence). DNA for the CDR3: TGTGCCTGGAGTGTACTTTGGGACGAGCAGTACTTC. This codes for CAWSVLWDEQYF.

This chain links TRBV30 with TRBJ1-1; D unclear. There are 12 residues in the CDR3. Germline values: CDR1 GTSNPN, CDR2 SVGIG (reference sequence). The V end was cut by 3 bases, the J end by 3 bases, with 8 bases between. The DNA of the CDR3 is TGTGCCTGGAGGTCCGCAGACACTGAAGCTTTCTTT. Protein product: CAWRSADTEAFF.

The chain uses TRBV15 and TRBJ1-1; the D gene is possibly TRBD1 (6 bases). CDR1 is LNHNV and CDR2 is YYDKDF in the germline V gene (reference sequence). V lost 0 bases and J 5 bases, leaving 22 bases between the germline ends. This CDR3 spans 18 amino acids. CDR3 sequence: CATSRDSSFSGVRTEAFF. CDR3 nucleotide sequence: TGTGCCACCAGCAGAGATTCTTCCTTTTCAGGGGTACGTACTGAAGCTTTCTTT. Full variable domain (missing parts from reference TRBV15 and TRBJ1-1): DAMVIQNPRYQVTQFGKPVTLSCSQTLNHNVMYWYQQKSSQAPKLLFHYYDKDFNNEADTPDNFQSRRPNTSFCFLDIRSPGLGDTAMYLCATSRDSSFSGVRTEAFFGQGTRLTVV.

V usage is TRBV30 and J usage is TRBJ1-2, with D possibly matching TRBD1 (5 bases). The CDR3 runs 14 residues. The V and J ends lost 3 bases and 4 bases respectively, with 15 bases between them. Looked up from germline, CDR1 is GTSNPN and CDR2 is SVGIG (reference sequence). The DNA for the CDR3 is TGTGCCTGGAGCGGAGAGGGGATTGCCTATGGCTACACCTTC. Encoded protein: CAWSGEGIAYGYTF. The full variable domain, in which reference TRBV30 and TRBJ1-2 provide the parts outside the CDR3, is SQTIHQWPATLVQPVGSPLSLECTVEGTSNPNLYWYRQAAGRGLQLLFYSVGIGQISSEVPQNLSASRPQDRQFILSSKKLLLSDSGFYLCAWSGEGIAYGYTFGSGTRLTVV.

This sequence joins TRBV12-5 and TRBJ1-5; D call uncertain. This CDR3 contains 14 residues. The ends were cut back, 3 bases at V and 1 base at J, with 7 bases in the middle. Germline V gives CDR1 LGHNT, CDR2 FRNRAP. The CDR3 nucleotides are TGTGCTAGTGGTTTAGGACTAAGCAATCAGCCCCAGCATTTT. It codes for CASGLGLSNQPQHF.

The CDR3 loop is CASRSTGAGPATNEKLFF. CDR3 DNA sequence: TGTGCCAGCAGGTCGACAGGGGCTGGCCCTGCAACTAATGAAAAACTGTTTTTT. The chain carries TRBV28 and TRBJ1-4; 8 bases align to TRBD1. The CDR3 length is 18 residues. V was clipped by 6 bases and J by 0 bases; unmatched bases: 12. CDR1 is MDHEN, CDR2 SYDVKM, per germline.

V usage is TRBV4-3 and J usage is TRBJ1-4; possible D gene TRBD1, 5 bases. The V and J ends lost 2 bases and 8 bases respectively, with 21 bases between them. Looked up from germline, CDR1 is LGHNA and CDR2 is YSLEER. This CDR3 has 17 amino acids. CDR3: CASSQSKQQGSGEKLFF. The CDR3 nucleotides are TGCGCCAGCAGCCAAAGTAAACAGCAGGGCTCTGGAGAAAAACTGTTTTTT.

The CDR3 bases are TGCGCCAGCACCACTAGCGGGGGAAGGGAGACCCAGTACTTC. This gives the protein CASTTSGGRETQYF. V usage is TRBV5-1 and J usage is TRBJ2-5; TRBD2 matches at 11 bases. The CDR3 is 14 amino acids. Trimming at V came to 6 bases and at J to 5 bases, leaving 6 bases not matched to a gene. The germline V gene encodes CDR1 SGHRS and CDR2 YFSETQ.

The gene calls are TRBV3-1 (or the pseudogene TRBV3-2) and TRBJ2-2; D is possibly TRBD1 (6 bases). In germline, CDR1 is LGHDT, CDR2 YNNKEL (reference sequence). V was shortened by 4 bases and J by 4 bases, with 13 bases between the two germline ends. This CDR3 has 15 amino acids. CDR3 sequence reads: CASSRDTIFTGELFF. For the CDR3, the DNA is TGTGCCAGCAGCCGGGACACCATTTTCACCGGGGAGCTGTTTTTT.

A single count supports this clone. The CDR3 region has the DNA TGTGCCAGCAGCTTCAACAGGGTAGACTCACCCCTCCACTTT. It encodes CASSFNRVDSPLHF. This chain uses TRBV11-1 with TRBJ1-6; the D gene is possibly TRBD1 (6 bases). Germline loops: CDR1 SGHAT, CDR2 FQDESV (reference sequence). V lost 3 bases and J 10 bases, leaving 13 bases between the germline ends. The CDR3 extends over 14 amino acids.

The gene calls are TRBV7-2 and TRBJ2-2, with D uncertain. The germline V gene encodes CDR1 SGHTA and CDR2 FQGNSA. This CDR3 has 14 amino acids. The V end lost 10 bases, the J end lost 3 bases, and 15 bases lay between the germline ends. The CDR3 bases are TGTGCCAACGCGGACCGAGGATACACCGGGGAGCTGTTTTTT. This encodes CANADRGYTGELFF.

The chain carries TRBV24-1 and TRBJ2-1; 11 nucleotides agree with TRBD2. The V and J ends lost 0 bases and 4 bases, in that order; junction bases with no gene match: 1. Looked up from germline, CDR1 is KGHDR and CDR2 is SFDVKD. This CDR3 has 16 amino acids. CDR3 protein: CATSDLSSGGYNEQFF. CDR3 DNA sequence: TGTGCCACCAGTGATTTGTCTAGCGGGGGGTACAATGAGCAGTTCTTC.